This T cell receptor beta chain emerged from a study of identical twins. TCRdb reprocessed the 5' RACE reads via MiXCR and lists one record per CDR3 protein. The sample lists 600,000 to 850,000 distinct CDR3 sequences, about 18% occurring once. This clonotype was recorded a few times. Its antigen is not identified. The CDR3 loop spans 13 amino acids. The V gene's germline CDR1 is MNHNS and CDR2 SASEGT. Trimming pared 11 bases from V and 0 bases from J, leaving 8 bases between. Overall study findings and caveats: Excess low generation probability was seen in twin-shared out-of-frame alpha sequences. Models underestimated how often monozygotic twins shared out-of-frame TCR alpha.

Another study also made use of these data, one on T cells expressing NK-cell markers. That investigation notes: Among the eight sequenced donors, seven tested HCMV-seropositive and one tested seronegative.

The TCR was taken from a young woman in good health. V is TRBV6-1 and J is TRBJ2-6; D gene uncertain. Sequenced sample: PBMCs. The CDR3 nucleotides read TGTGCCGCGAATCCCTCTGGGGCCAACGTCCTGACTTTC. As protein: CAANPSGANVLTF.